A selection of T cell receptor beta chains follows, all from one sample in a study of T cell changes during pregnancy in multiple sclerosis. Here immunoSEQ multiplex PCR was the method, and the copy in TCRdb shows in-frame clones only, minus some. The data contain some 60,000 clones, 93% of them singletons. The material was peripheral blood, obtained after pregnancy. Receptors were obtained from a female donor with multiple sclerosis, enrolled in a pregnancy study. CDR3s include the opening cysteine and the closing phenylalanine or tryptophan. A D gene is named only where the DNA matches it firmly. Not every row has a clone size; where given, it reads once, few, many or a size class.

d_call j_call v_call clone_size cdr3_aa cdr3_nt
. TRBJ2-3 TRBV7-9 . CASSPSLIYSTDTQYF TGTGCCAGCAGCCCAAGCCTCATTTATAGCACAGATACGCAGTATTTT
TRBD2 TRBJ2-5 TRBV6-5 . CASSMGGVQETQYF TGTGCCAGCAGTATGGGAGGGGTCCAAGAGACCCAGTACTTC
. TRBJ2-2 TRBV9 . CASSTPPAGELFF TGTGCCAGCAGCACCCCCCCAGCCGGGGAGCTGTTTTTT
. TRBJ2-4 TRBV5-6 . CASSLGGWRGQNIQYF TGTGCCAGCAGCTTGGGTGGTTGGAGGGGACAAAACATTCAGTACTTC
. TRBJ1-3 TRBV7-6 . CASSLIDNSGNTIYF TGTGCCAGCAGCTTAATAGACAACTCTGGAAACACCATATATTTT
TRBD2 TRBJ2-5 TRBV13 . CASSLFGLAVEETQYF TGTGCCAGCAGCTTATTTGGCCTAGCGGTCGAAGAGACCCAGTACTTC
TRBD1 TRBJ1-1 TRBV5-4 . CASSGQGAAEAFF TGTGCCAGCAGCGGACAGGGGGCCGCTGAAGCTTTCTTT
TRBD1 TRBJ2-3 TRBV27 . CASSGDRESTDTQYF TGTGCCAGCAGCGGGGACAGGGAGAGCACAGATACGCAGTATTTT
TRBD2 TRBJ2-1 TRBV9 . CASNPSGRAGNEQFF TGTGCCAGCAACCCTAGCGGGAGGGCCGGTAATGAGCAGTTCTTC
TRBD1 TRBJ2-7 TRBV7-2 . CASSSQPIGTGGEQYF TGTGCCAGCAGCTCTCAACCTATTGGGACAGGCGGCGAGCAGTACTTC
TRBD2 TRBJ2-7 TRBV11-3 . CASSPAGGSVEQYF TGTGCCAGCAGCCCAGCGGGAGGGTCGGTAGAGCAGTACTTC
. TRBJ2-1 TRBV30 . CAWTPRGNEQFF TGTGCCTGGACACCTCGGGGCAATGAGCAGTTCTTC
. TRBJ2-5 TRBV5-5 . CASSYSRETQYF TGTGCCAGCAGCTATAGCCGCGAGACCCAGTACTTC
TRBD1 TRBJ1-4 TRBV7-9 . CASSTTGGREKLFF TGTGCCAGCAGCACGACAGGGGGCCGGGAAAAACTGTTTTTT
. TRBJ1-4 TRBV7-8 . CASSPHVVGRDEKLFF TGTGCCAGCAGCCCCCATGTTGTGGGGCGAGATGAAAAACTGTTTTTT
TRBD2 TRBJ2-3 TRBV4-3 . CASSQEGSGLAVSTDTQYF TGCGCCAGCAGCCAAGAGGGATCAGGACTAGCGGTGAGCACAGATACGCAGTATTTT
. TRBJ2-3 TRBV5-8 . CASRQETQYF TGTGCCAGCAGACAGGAGACGCAGTATTTT
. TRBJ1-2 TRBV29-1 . CSGLGEEYGYTF TGCAGCGGCCTAGGGGAGGAGTATGGCTACACCTTC
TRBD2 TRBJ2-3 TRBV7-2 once CASSFRLAGRTDTQYF TGTGCCAGCAGCTTTAGACTAGCGGGACGCACAGATACGCAGTATTTT
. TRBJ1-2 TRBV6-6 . CASSYFSQLDYGYTF TGTGCCAGCAGTTATTTTTCACAGCTTGACTATGGCTACACCTTC
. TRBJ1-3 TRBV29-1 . CSVFRGGNTIYF TGCAGCGTGTTCAGGGGTGGAAACACCATATATTTT
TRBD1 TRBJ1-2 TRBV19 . CASSTKAGQGGLGYTF TGTGCCAGTAGTACAAAAGCAGGACAGGGCGGTTTAGGCTACACCTTC
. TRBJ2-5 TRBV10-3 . CAISSGGPQETQYF TGTGCCATCAGTTCGGGCGGGCCCCAAGAGACCCAGTACTTC
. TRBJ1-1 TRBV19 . CASREDTRNTEAFF TGTGCCAGTAGGGAAGACACGCGGAACACTGAAGCTTTCTTT
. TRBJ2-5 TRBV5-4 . CASSLEGRETQYF TGTGCCAGCAGCTTGGAGGGGCGGGAGACCCAGTACTTC
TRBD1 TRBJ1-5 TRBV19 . CASSITGGADQPQHF TGTGCCAGTAGTATTACAGGGGGCGCGGATCAGCCCCAGCATTTT
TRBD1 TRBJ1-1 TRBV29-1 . CSVPGRRDRHTEAFF TGCAGCGTCCCAGGACGAAGGGACAGACACACTGAAGCTTTCTTT
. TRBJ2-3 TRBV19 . CASSIGGRVRTDTQYF TGTGCCAGTAGTATAGGTGGCAGGGTACGCACAGATACGCAGTATTTT
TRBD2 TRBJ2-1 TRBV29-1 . CSVEDFAGAQINEQFF TGCAGCGTTGAAGATTTCGCGGGAGCCCAAATCAATGAGCAGTTCTTC
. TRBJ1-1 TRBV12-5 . CASGLFMNTEAFF TGTGCTAGTGGTTTGTTTATGAACACTGAAGCTTTCTTT
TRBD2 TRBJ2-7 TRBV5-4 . CASSSGTTYEQYF TGTGCCAGCAGCTCCGGGACTACCTACGAGCAGTACTTC
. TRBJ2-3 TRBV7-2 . CASSFLEGAQYF TGTGCCAGCAGCTTCCTCGAGGGGGCGCAGTATTTT
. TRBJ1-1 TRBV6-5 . CASNSNKNTEAFF TGTGCCAGCAATTCAAACAAGAACACTGAAGCTTTCTTT
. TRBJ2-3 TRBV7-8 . CASSPLSTDTQYF TGTGCCAGCAGCCCCCTTAGCACAGATACGCAGTATTTT
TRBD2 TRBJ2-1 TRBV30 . CAWSVGLAGPNEQFF TGTGCCTGGAGCGTAGGACTAGCGGGGCCCAATGAGCAGTTCTTC
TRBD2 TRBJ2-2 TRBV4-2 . CASSQDWASGKTGELFF TGTGCCAGCAGCCAAGATTGGGCTAGCGGGAAAACCGGGGAGCTGTTTTTT
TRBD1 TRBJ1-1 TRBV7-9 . CASSLVTGTGGTEAFF TGTGCCAGCAGCTTAGTTACGGGGACAGGGGGGACTGAAGCTTTCTTT
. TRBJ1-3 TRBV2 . CASRVEVPGNTIYF TGTGCCAGCAGAGTCGAGGTTCCGGGAAACACCATATATTTT
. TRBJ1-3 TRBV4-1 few CASSQITGNTIYF TGCGCCAGCTCCCAAATCACTGGAAACACCATATATTTT
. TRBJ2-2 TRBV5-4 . CASSFEGDHTGELFF TGTGCCAGCAGCTTCGAGGGGGACCACACCGGGGAGCTGTTTTTT
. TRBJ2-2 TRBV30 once CAWRWGRRATGELFF TGTGCCTGGAGATGGGGGCGGCGGGCCACCGGGGAGCTGTTTTTT
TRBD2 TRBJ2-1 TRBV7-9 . CASSGPGTSGWSNEQFF TGTGCCAGCAGCGGACCCGGGACTAGCGGGTGGAGCAATGAGCAGTTCTTC
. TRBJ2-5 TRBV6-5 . CASSYSTGETQYF TGTGCCAGCAGTTACAGTACGGGGGAGACCCAGTACTTC
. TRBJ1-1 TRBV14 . CASSQDRARGTEAFF TGTGCCAGCAGCCAAGACAGGGCGAGGGGGACTGAAGCTTTCTTT
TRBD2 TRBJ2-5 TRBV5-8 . CASSFRTSRQETQYF TGTGCCAGCAGCTTCCGGACTAGCCGCCAAGAGACCCAGTACTTC
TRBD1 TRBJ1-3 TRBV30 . CAWSWWTGPNTIYF TGTGCCTGGAGTTGGTGGACAGGGCCTAACACCATATATTTT
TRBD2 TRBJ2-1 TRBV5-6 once CASSLLLAAYNEQFF TGTGCCAGCAGCTTACTACTAGCGGCATACAATGAGCAGTTCTTC
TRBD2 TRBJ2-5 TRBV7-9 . CASSRVSGTTKETQYF TGTGCCAGCAGCCGAGTTTCCGGGACTACAAAAGAGACCCAGTACTTC